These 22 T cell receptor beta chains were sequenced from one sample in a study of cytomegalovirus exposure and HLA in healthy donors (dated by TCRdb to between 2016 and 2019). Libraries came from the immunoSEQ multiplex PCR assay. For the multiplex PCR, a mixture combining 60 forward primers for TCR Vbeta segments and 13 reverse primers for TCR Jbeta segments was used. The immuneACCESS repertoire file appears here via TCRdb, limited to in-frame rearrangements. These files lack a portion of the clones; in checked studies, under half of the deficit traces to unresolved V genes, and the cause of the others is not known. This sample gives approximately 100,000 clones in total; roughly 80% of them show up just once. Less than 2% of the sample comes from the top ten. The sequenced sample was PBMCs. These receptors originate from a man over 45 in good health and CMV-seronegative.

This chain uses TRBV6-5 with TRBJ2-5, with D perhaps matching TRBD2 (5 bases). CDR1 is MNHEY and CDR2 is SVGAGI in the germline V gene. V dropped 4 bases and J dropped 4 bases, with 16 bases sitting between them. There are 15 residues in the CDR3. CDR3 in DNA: TGTGCCAGCAGTTGGGGTCTAGCTAGGCGAGAGACCCAGTACTTC. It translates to CASSWGLARRETQYF.

CDR3 coding DNA: TGTGCCAGCAGCCAAGAGTACCGGGGGTTCACTGAAGCTTTCTTT. It translates to CASSQEYRGFTEAFF. V usage is TRBV14 and J usage is TRBJ1-1; a weak D match, TRBD1 (5 bases). CDR3 length: 15 residues. Germline lookup yields CDR1 SGHDN and CDR2 FVKESK. The ends were cut back, 0 bases at V and 4 bases at J, with 12 bases in the middle. Supplemented by reference TRBV14 and TRBJ1-1, the full variable domain reads EAGVTQFPSHSVIEKGQTVTLRCDPISGHDNLYWYRRVMGKEIKFLLHFVKESKQDESGMPNNRFLAERTGGTYSTLKVQPAELEDSGVYFCASSQEYRGFTEAFFGQGTRLTVV.

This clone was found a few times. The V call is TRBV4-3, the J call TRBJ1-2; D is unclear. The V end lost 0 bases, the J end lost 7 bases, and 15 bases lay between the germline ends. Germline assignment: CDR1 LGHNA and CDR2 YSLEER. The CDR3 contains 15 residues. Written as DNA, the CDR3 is TGCGCCAGCAGCCAAGATATCAGATTCCCAGGTGGCTACACCTTC. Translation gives CASSQDIRFPGGYTF.

CDR3 sequence reads: CASSHPRLAGGIDTQYF. The CDR3 DNA sequence: TGCGCCAGCAGCCATCCTCGACTAGCGGGGGGGATAGATACGCAGTATTTT. The chain has TRBV4-1 and TRBJ2-3; 14 nucleotides match TRBD2. V lost 3 bases to trimming and J lost 5 bases; unmatched junction nucleotides: 7. The CDR3 covers 17 residues. Germline CDR1 MGHRA, CDR2 YSYEKL.

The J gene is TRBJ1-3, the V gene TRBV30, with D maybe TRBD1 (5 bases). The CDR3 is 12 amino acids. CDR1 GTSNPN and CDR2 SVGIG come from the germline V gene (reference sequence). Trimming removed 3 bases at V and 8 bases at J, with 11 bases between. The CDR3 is CAWSLGGYTIYF. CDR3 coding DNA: TGTGCCTGGAGCCTGGGGGGGTACACCATATATTTT.

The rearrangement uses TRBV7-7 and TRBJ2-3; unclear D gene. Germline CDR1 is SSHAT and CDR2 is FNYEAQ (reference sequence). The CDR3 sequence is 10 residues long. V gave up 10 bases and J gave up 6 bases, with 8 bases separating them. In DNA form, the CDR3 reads TGTGCCACCCACCAGGATACGCAGTATTTT. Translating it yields CATHQDTQYF.

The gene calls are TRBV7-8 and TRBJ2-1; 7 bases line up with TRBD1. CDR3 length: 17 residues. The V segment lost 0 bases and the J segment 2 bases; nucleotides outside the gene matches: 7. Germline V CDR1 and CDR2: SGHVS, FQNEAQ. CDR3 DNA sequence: TGTGCCAGCAGCTTAGCGTGGTACAGGGGCCCCTACAATGAGCAGTTCTTC. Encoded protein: CASSLAWYRGPYNEQFF.

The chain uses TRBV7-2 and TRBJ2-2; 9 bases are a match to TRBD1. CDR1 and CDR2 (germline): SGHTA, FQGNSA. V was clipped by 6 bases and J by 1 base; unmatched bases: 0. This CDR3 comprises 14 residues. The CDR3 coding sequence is TGTGCCAGCAGGGGACAGGGGAACACCGGGGAGCTGTTTTTT. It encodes CASRGQGNTGELFF.

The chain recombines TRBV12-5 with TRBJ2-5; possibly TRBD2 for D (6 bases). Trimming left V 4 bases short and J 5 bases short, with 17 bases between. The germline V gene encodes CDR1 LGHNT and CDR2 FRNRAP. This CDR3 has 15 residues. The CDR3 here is CASGSGLSRGETQYF. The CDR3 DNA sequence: TGTGCTAGTGGTTCCGGACTTTCCCGGGGGGAGACCCAGTACTTC.

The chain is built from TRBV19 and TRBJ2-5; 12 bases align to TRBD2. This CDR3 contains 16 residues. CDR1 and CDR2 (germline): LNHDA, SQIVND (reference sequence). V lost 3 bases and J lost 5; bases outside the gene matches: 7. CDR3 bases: TGTGCCAGTAGTATGACCCTAGCGGGGGGGCACGAGACCCAGTACTTC. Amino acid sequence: CASSMTLAGGHETQYF.

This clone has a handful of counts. The CDR3: CASSDRGPGETQYF. Written as DNA, the CDR3 is TGTGCCAGCAGTGACAGGGGGCCGGGGGAGACCCAGTACTTC. The chain joins TRBV6-1 to TRBJ2-5; 8 positions agree with TRBD1. V shed 3 bases and J 5 bases; nucleotides not matched to a gene: 5. CDR3 length: 14 residues. Germline V CDR1 and CDR2: MNHNS, SASEGT.

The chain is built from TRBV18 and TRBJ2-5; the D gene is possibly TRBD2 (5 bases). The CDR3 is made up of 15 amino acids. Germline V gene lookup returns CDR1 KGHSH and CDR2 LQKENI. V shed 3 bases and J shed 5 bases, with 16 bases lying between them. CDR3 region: CASSPGLTLGETQYF. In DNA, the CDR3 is TGTGCCAGCTCACCCGGACTGACCCTGGGGGAGACCCAGTACTTC.

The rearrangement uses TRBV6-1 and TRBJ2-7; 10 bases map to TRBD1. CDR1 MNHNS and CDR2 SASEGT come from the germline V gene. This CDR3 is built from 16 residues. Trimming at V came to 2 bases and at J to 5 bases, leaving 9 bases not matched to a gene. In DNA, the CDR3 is TGTGCCAGCAGTGAAAAGGACAGGGGGTTCGGTAACGAGCAGTACTTC. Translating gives CASSEKDRGFGNEQYF.

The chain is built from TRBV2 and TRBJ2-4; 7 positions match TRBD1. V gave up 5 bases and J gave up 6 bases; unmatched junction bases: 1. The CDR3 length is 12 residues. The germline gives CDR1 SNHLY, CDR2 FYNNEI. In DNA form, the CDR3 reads TGTGCCAGCAGTCGGGACAGAAACATTCAGTACTTC. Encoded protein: CASSRDRNIQYF. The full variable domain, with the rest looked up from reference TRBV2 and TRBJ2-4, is EPEVTQTPSHQVTQMGQEVILRCVPISNHLYFYWYRQILGQKVEFLVSFYNNEISEKSEIFDDQFSVERPDGSNFTLKIRSTKLEDSAMYFCASSRDRNIQYFGAGTRLSVL.

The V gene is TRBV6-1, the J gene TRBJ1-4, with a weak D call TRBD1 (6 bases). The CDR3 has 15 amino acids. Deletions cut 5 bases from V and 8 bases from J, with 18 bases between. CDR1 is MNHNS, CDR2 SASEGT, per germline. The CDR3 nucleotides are TGTGCCAGCAGTTCCACGACAGGCCCTGGGGAAAAACTGTTTTTT. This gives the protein CASSSTTGPGEKLFF.

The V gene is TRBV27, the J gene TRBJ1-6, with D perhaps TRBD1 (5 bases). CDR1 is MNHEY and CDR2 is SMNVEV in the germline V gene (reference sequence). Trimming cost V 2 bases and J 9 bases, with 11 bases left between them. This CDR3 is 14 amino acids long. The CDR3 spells CASSLRQGGSPLHF. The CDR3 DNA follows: TGTGCCAGCAGTTTACGGCAGGGTGGTTCACCCCTCCACTTT.

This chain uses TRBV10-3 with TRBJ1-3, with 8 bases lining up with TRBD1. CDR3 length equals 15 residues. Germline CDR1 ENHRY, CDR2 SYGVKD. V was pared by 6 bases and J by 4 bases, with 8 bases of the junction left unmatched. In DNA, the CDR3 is TGTGCCATCAGGGACGGGACAGGCGGGGGAAACACCATATATTTT. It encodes CAIRDGTGGGNTIYF.

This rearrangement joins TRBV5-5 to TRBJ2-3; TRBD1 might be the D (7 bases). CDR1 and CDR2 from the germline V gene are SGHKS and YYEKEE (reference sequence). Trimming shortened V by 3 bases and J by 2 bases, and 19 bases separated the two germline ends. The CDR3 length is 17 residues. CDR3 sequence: CASSSPQGGGATDTQYF. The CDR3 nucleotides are TGTGCCAGCAGCTCTCCCCAGGGGGGCGGGGCCACAGATACGCAGTATTTT.

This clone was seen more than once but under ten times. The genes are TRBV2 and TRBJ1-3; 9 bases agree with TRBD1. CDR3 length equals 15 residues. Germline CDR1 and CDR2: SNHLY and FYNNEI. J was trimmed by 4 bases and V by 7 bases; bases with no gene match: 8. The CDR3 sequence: CASNRRDRAGNTIYF. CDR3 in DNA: TGTGCCAGCAACCGCCGGGACAGGGCCGGAAACACCATATATTTT.

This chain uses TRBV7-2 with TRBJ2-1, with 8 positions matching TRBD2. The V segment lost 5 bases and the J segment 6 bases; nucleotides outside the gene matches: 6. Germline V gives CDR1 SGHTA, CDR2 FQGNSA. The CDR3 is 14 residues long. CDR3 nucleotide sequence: TGTGCCAGCAGCCTCCAGACTAGCGTCAATGAGCAGTTCTTC. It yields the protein CASSLQTSVNEQFF.

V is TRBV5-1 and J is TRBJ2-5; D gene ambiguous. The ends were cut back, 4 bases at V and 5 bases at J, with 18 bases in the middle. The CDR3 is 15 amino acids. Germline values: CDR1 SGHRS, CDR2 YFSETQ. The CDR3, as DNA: TGCGCCAGCAGCCCACAGACGACACCCGCGGAGACCCAGTACTTC. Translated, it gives CASSPQTTPAETQYF.

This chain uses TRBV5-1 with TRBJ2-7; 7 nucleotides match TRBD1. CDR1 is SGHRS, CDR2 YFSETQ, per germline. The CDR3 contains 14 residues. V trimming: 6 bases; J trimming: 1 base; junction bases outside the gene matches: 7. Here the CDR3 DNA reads TGCGCCAGCACCGGGACAGTTGGGTCCTACGAGCAGTACTTC. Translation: CASTGTVGSYEQYF. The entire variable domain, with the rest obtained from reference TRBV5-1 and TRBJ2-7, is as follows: KAGVTQTPRYLIKTRGQQVTLSCSPISGHRSVSWYQQTPGQGLQFLFEYFSETQRNKGNFPGRFSGRQFSNSRSEMNVSTLELGDSALYLCASTGTVGSYEQYFGPGTRLTVT.